This T cell receptor (beta chain) was captured by sequencing in a study of T cells after yellow fever vaccination. Study-level information: Some fractions had low cell numbers, and these were prepared with SMART-Seq v4 Ultra Low Input. Study-wide results and limits: A minor fraction of clonotypes spanned both CD4 and CD8 compartments. In post-booster samples, most primary-vaccination clones reappeared (roughly 96% CD4, approximately 91% CD8).

This CDR3 contains 14 residues. The germline V gene has CDR1 ENHRY and CDR2 SYGVKD. Trimming took 6 bases from V and 4 from J; bases not matched to a gene: 3. As for this clonotype: As yet, its antigen is unknown.

TCRdb reprocessed the 5' RACE reads with MiXCR, giving one entry per CDR3 protein. The sample holds 300,000 to 400,000 distinct CDR3 sequences, 6.2% seen once. The V gene is TRBV10-3, the J gene TRBJ2-1; 10 bases align to TRBD1. Here the sequenced sample was PBMCs, taken 5 days after the yellow fever booster vaccination. The receptor's source is a man aged 25-45 years who received the YFV17D yellow fever vaccine. The CDR3 DNA reads TGTGCCATCAGCGGGACAGGGGTTTACAATGAGCAGTTCTTC. As protein: CAISGTGVYNEQFF.